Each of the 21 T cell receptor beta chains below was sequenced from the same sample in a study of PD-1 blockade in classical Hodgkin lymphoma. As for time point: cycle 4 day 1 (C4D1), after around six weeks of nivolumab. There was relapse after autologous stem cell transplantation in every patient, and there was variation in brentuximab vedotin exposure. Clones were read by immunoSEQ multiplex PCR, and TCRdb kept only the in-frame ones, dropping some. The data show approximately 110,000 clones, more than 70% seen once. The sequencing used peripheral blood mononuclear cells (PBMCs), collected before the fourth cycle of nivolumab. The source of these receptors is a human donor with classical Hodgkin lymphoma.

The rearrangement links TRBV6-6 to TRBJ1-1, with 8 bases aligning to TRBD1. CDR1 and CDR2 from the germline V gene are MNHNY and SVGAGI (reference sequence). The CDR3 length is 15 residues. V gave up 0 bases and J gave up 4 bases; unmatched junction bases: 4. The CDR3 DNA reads TGTGCCAGCAGTTACTCTGAGACAGGGGTCACTGAAGCTTTCTTT. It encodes CASSYSETGVTEAFF.

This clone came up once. The CDR3 DNA sequence: TGTGCCAGCAGCGTAGGAGGGGGGGGTGGAGAGACCCAGTACTTC. Translated: CASSVGGGGGETQYF. The chain has TRBV9 and TRBJ2-5, with D possibly TRBD2 on 7 matching bases. This CDR3 comprises 15 residues. V dropped 0 bases and J dropped 4 bases, with 13 bases sitting between them. CDR1 and CDR2 (germline): SGDLS, YYNGEE.

CDR3 bases: TGTGCCAGCAGCCTCGACATACTGAACACTGAAGCTTTCTTT. Translated, it gives CASSLDILNTEAFF. The V and J genes are TRBV5-6 and TRBJ1-1; no clear D gene. CDR1 is SGHDT, CDR2 YYEEEE, per germline. This CDR3 region has 14 residues. V was pared by 4 bases and J by 0 bases, with 10 bases between. The full variable domain, completed using reference TRBV5-6 and TRBJ1-1, is DAGVTQSPTHLIKTRGQQVTLRCSPKSGHDTVSWYQQALGQGPQFIFQYYEEEERQRGNFPDRFSGHQFPNYSSELNVNALLLGDSALYLCASSLDILNTEAFFGQGTRLTVV.

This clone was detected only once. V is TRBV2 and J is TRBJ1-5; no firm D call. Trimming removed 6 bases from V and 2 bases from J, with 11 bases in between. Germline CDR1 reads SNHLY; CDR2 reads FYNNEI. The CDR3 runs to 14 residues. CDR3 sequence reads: CASRTDLGNQPQHF. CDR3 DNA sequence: TGTGCCAGCAGAACCGACTTGGGCAATCAGCCCCAGCATTTT.

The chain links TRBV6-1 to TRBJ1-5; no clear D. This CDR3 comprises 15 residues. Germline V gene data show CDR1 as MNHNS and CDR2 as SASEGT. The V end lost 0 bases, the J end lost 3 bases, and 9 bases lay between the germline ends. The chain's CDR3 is CASSEALHTNQPQHF. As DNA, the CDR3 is TGTGCCAGCAGTGAAGCGCTTCACACCAATCAGCCCCAGCATTTT.

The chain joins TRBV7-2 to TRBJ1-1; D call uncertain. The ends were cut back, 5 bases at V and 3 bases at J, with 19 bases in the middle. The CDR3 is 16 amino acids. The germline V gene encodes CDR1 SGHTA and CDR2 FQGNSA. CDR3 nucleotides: TGTGCCAGCAGCCTCGGTTCGTTGGTGCCTTACACTGAAGCTTTCTTT. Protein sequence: CASSLGSLVPYTEAFF.

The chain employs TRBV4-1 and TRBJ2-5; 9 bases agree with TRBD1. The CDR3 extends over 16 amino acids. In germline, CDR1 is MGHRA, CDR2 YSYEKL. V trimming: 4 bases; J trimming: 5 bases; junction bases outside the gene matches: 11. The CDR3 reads CASSPGDRVTLETQYF. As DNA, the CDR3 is TGCGCCAGCAGCCCAGGGGACAGGGTGACGTTGGAGACCCAGTACTTC.

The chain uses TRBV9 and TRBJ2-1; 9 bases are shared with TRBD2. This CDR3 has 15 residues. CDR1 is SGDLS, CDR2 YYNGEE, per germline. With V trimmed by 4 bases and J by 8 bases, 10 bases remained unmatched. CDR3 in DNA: TGTGCCAGCAGCCCGTGGCGGGAGGGCCTACATGAGCAGTTCTTC. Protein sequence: CASSPWREGLHEQFF.

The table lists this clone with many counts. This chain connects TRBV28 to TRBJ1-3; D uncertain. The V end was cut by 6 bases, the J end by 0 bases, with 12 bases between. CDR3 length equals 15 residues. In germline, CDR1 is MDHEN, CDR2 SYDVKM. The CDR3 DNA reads TGTGCCAGCAGACTCGACTTGAACTCTGGAAACACCATATATTTT. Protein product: CASRLDLNSGNTIYF.

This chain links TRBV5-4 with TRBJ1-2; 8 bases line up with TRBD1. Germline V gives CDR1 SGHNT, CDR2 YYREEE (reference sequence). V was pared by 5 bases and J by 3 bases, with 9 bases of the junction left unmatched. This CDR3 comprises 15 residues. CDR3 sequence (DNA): TGTGCCAGCAGTCCACCGGGACAGGCCCACTATGGCTACACCTTC. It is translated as CASSPPGQAHYGYTF.

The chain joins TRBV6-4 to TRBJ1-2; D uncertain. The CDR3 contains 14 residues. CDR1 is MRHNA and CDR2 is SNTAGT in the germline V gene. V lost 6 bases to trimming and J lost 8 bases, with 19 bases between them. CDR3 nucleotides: TGTGCCAGCAGGACGGGGTCGTTCGCGGGAGGCTACACCTTC. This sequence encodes CASRTGSFAGGYTF.

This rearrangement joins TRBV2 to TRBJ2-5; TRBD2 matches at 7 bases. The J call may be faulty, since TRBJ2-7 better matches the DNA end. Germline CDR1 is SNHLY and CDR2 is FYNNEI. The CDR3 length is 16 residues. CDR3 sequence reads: CASGSTTSVSSYEQYF. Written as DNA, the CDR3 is TGTGCCAGCGGATCAACTACTAGCGTTAGCTCCTACGAGCAGTACTTC.

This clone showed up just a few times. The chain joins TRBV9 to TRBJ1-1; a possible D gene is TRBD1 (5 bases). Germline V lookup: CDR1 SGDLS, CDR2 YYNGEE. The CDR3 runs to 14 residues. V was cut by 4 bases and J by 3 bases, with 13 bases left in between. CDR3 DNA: TGTGCCAGCAGCATGGGACGGGATGACACTGAAGCTTTCTTT. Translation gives CASSMGRDDTEAFF.

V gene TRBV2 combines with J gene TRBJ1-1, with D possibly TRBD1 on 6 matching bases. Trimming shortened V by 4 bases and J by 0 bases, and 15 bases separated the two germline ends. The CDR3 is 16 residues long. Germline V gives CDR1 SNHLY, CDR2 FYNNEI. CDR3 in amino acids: CASSAPTGRMNTEAFF. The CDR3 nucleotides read TGTGCCAGCAGTGCTCCGACAGGAAGAATGAACACTGAAGCTTTCTTT. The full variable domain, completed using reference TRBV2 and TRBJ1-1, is EPEVTQTPSHQVTQMGQEVILRCVPISNHLYFYWYRQILGQKVEFLVSFYNNEISEKSEIFDDQFSVERPDGSNFTLKIRSTKLEDSAMYFCASSAPTGRMNTEAFFGQGTRLTVV.

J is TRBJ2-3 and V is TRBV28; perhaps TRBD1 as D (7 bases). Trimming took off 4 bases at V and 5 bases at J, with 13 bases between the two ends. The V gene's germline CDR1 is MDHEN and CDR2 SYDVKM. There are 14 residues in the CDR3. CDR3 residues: CASSYRQGGDTQYF. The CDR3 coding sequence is TGTGCCAGCAGTTACCGACAGGGAGGAGATACGCAGTATTTT.

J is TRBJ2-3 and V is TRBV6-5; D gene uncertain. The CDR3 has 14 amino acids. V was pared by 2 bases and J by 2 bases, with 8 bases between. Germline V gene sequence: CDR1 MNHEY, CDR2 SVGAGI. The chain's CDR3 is CASSYVLNTDTQYF. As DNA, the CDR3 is TGTGCCAGCAGTTACGTACTCAACACAGATACGCAGTATTTT.

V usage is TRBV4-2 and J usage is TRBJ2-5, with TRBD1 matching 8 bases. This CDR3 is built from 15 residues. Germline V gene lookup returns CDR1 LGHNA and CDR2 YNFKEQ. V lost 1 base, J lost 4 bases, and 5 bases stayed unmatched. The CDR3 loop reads CASSQGAGGRETQYF. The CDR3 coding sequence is TGTGCCAGCAGCCAAGGTGCAGGGGGCCGAGAGACCCAGTACTTC.

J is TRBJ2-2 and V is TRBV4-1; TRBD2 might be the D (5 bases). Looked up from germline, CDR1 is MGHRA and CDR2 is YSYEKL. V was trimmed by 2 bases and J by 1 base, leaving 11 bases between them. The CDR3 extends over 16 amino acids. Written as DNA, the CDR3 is TGCGCCAGCAGCCAATCTGGGAGCGGGAACACCGGGGAGCTGTTTTTT. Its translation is CASSQSGSGNTGELFF.

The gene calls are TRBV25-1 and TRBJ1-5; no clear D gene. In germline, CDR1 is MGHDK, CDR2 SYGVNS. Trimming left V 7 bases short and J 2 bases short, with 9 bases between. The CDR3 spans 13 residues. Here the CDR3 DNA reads TGTGCCAGCACCAACAGTGGCAATCAGCCCCAGCATTTT. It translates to CASTNSGNQPQHF. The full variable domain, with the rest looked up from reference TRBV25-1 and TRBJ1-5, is EADIYQTPRYLVIGTGKKITLECSQTMGHDKMYWYQQDPGMELHLIHYSYGVNSTEKGDLSSESTVSRIRTEHFPLTLESARPSHTSQYLCASTNSGNQPQHFGDGTRLSIL.

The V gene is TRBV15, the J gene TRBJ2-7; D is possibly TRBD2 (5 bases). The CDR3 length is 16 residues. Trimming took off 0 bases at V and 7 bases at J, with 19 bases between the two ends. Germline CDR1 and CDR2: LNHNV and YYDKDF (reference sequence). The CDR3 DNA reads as TGTGCCACCAGCAGAGATGGAGGACTGACCCTTTGGGAGCAGTACTTC. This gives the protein CATSRDGGLTLWEQYF.

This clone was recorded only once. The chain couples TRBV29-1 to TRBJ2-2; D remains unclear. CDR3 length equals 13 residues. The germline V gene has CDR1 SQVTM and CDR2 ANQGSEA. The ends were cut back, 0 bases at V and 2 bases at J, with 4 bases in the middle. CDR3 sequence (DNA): TGCAGCGTTGAAGATTCCAACACCGGGGAGCTGTTTTTT. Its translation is CSVEDSNTGELFF.